A selection of T cell receptor beta chains follows, all from one sample in a study of shared clonotypes between healthy human individuals. Sequenced by immunoSEQ multiplex PCR; TCRdb stores in-frame clones only, minus some. The table has just over 2,000,000 clones, roughly 94% seen once. Sequencing input: naive CD4+ T cells sorted from blood. The receptors shown here come from a man younger than 35 in good health. The CDR3 runs from the conserved cysteine through the conserved F or W. The D gene is left open where the match is weak. Clone size is shown for a subset of rows, as once, few, many or a class of expanded clone.

>TRBV6-6|TRBJ1-5|-|-
CASAEAGEIQPQHF
TGTGCCAGCGCAGAGGCAGGGGAGATACAGCCCCAGCATTTT
>TRBV5-1|TRBJ1-3|-|-
CASSSRGGLSGNTIYF
TGCGCCAGCAGCTCCCGAGGAGGGCTTTCGGGAAACACCATATATTTT
>TRBV30|TRBJ1-5|many|-
CAWSMGSNQPQHF
TGTGCCTGGAGTATGGGGAGCAATCAGCCCCAGCATTTT
>TRBV4-3|TRBJ2-7|-|-
CASSQDLTGSSLGNYEQYF
TGCGCCAGCAGCCAAGATCTAACAGGTTCCTCACTGGGGAACTACGAGCAGTACTTC
>TRBV28|TRBJ1-5|-|TRBD1
CASSIGTGNQPQHF
TGTGCCAGCAGTATAGGGACAGGGAATCAGCCCCAGCATTTT
>TRBV2|TRBJ2-7|once|-
CASSETRLGEQYF
TGTGCCAGCAGTGAGACCCGCCTTGGAGAGCAGTACTTC
>TRBV18|TRBJ2-3|-|TRBD2
CASSPSGRGTDTQYF
TGTGCCAGCTCACCTAGCGGGCGGGGTACAGATACGCAGTATTTT
>TRBV7-3|TRBJ1-2|-|-
CASSLTAGNYGYTF
TGTGCCAGCAGCTTAACGGCGGGCAACTATGGCTACACCTTC
>TRBV7-9|TRBJ1-1|-|TRBD1
CASSLARAGGGTEAFF
TGTGCCAGCAGCTTAGCGAGAGCAGGGGGAGGGACTGAAGCTTTCTTT
>TRBV7-8|TRBJ2-7|-|TRBD2
CASSPTGGGYEQYF
TGTGCCAGCAGCCCTACGGGAGGCGGGTACGAGCAGTACTTC
>TRBV5-1|TRBJ1-1|-|-
CASSLRGRQNTEAFF
TGCGCCAGCAGCTTACGGGGTCGGCAGAACACTGAAGCTTTCTTT
>TRBV11-3|TRBJ2-2|-|-
CASSLQGPTGELFF
TGTGCCAGCAGCTTACAGGGGCCCACCGGGGAGCTGTTTTTT
>TRBV30|TRBJ2-7|-|-
CAWKKRYSYEQYF
TGTGCCTGGAAAAAGCGGTACTCCTACGAGCAGTACTTC
>TRBV5-1|TRBJ1-2|-|TRBD1
CASSAGTGNYGYTF
TGCGCCAGCAGCGCCGGGACAGGGAACTATGGCTACACCTTC
>TRBV6-1|TRBJ1-1|-|-
CASSWTEAFF
TGTGCCAGCAGTTGGACTGAAGCTTTCTTT
>TRBV27|TRBJ1-1|-|-
CASQPAGVYLNTEAFF
TGTGCCAGCCAACCGGCGGGAGTTTACCTGAACACTGAAGCTTTCTTT
>TRBV7-6|TRBJ1-1|once|-
CASSLIAGTEAFF
TGTGCCAGCAGCTTAATAGCGGGAACTGAAGCTTTCTTT
>TRBV28|TRBJ1-2|-|-
CASSSSQPVYGYTF
TGTGCCAGCAGTTCATCCCAGCCCGTCTATGGCTACACCTTC
>TRBV2|TRBJ1-6|-|-
CASSESTKGSPLHF
TGTGCCAGCAGTGAAAGTACAAAGGGGTCACCCCTCCACTTT
>TRBV2|TRBJ2-7|-|TRBD2
CASSGLAGASRVYEQYF
TGTGCCAGCAGTGGACTAGCGGGAGCTTCACGTGTGTACGAGCAGTACTTC
>TRBV27|TRBJ2-3|once|TRBD2
CASRTSGGTGDTQYF
TGTGCCAGCAGGACTAGCGGGGGGACTGGGGATACGCAGTATTTT
>TRBV10-3|TRBJ2-5|-|-
CAISQTGIQETQYF
TGTGCCATCAGTCAAACAGGGATCCAAGAGACCCAGTACTTC